The rows below give T cell receptor beta chains drawn from one sample of a study of T-cell memory formation after mild COVID-19. TCRdb used MiXCR to reprocess the 5' RACE reads, holding one entry per CDR3 protein. There are approximately 340,000 distinct CDR3 sequences in the sample; approximately 13% occur only once, and about 22% lies in the top ten. The sequencing input was PBMCs or a T cell subset sorted from them (not recorded which). These receptors were collected from a man younger than 30 who had mild COVID-19 (a few samples of this study predate the infection). Cell type and time point are not known. The CDR3 runs from the conserved cysteine through the conserved F or W. A D gene is named only where the DNA matches it firmly. Expanded clones get a size class; other rows say once, few or many, or leave the size out.

few	-	TRBJ2-1	TRBV6-2/TRBV6-3	TGTGCCAGCAGTTATGGGATCTTGCCGGCTGCCTACAATGAGCAGTTCTTC	CASSYGILPAAYNEQFF
few	-	TRBJ2-2	TRBV4-1	TGCGCCAGCAGCCGAAGGTTACAGGCCGCCGGGGAGCTGTTTTTT	CASSRRLQAAGELFF
-	-	TRBJ2-5	TRBV9	TGTGCCAGCAGCGTAGGGGACATTCAAGAGACCCAGTACTTC	CASSVGDIQETQYF
-	TRBD1	TRBJ1-1	TRBV20-1	TGCAGTGCTAGAGATTGGGACAGCGGGAACACTGAAGCTTTCTTT	CSARDWDSGNTEAFF
many	-	TRBJ2-3	TRBV5-1	TGCGCCAGCAGCTTGGGTCAGGGATTGGATACGCAGTATTTT	CASSLGQGLDTQYF
many	TRBD1	TRBJ1-2	TRBV6-5	TGTGCCAGCCGGACAGGAGCTAACTATGGCTACACCTTC	CASRTGANYGYTF
few	-	TRBJ2-6	TRBV18	TGTGCCAGCTCACCAGTCAGGATGGTCTCTGGGGCCAACGTCCTGACTTTC	CASSPVRMVSGANVLTF
few	-	TRBJ2-4	TRBV4-2	TGTGCCAGCAGCCCGGGCCCAGGGGAAGGGGCCAAAAACATTCAGTACTTC	CASSPGPGEGAKNIQYF
few	TRBD1	TRBJ2-1	TRBV6-5	TGTGCCAGCAGGCCAGGGGGCTCGAGGGATGAGCAGTTCTTC	CASRPGGSRDEQFF
few	-	TRBJ2-7	TRBV12-3/TRBV12-4	TGTGCCAGCAGTTTCGACAGTATACAGTACTTC	CASSFDSIQYF
few	-	TRBJ2-6	TRBV6-1	TGTGCCAGCAGGAACCCAGCCTCTGGGGCCAACGTCCTGACTTTC	CASRNPASGANVLTF
many	TRBD1	TRBJ2-7	TRBV5-1	TGCGCCAGCAGCCCCGGGACAGGGGTTGCGCAGCAGTACTTC	CASSPGTGVAQQYF
-	TRBD1	TRBJ2-2	TRBV3-1	TGTGCCAGCAGCCAGGACAGGGTCGTCGCCGGGGAGCTGTTTTTT	CASSQDRVVAGELFF
few	-	TRBJ1-2	TRBV29-1	TGCAGCGTTGGGAGTACAGGGAACGTCCCTTCTAACTATGGCTACACCTTC	CSVGSTGNVPSNYGYTF
few	TRBD1	TRBJ1-5	TRBV7-8	TGTGCCAGCAGCTTAGAGAGCGCAGGGGGTTTCAATCAGCCCCAGCATTTT	CASSLESAGGFNQPQHF
few	-	TRBJ1-2	TRBV9	TGTGCCAGCAGCGTAGCTGACTATGGCTACACCTTC	CASSVADYGYTF
-	TRBD1	TRBJ2-1	TRBV24-1	TGTGCCACCAGTGACACGACAGGGTTTAATGAGCAGTTCTTC	CATSDTTGFNEQFF
-	-	TRBJ1-5	TRBV18	TGTGCCAGCTCCCGATCCGCGTGGGGCGATCAGCCCCAGCATTTT	CASSRSAWGDQPQHF
many	-	TRBJ1-2	TRBV10-3	TGTGCCATCAGTGTTGAGAGGGGAACTAACTATGGCTACACCTTC	CAISVERGTNYGYTF
-	-	TRBJ1-2	TRBV18	TGTGCCAGCTCACCGAAGGAGGGGCACCACTATGGCTACACCTTC	CASSPKEGHHYGYTF
-	TRBD2	TRBJ2-1	TRBV6-2/TRBV6-3	TGTGCCAGTAAGACTAGCGGGGTAAACAATGAGCAGTTCTTC	CASKTSGVNNEQFF
many	-	TRBJ2-3	TRBV7-7	TGTGCCAGCAGCTTGCGCCCTATGCTGCTGAGGGGCACAGATACGCAGTATTTT	CASSLRPMLLRGTDTQYF
-	TRBD2	TRBJ2-1	TRBV4-1	TGCGCCAGCAGCCGGGGGGGACTAGGAACCGAGCAGTTCTTC	CASSRGGLGTEQFF
-	-	TRBJ1-1	TRBV20-1	TGCAGTGCTAGAATGGGACACCCGAACACTGAAGCTTTCTTT	CSARMGHPNTEAFF
-	-	TRBJ1-1	TRBV6-6	TGTGCCAGCAGTGCCGGACAGATTGAAGCTTTCTTT	CASSAGQIEAFF
few	TRBD1	TRBJ2-2	TRBV5-1	TGCGCCAGCAGCCGACAGGGGGCAGACACCGGGGAGCTGTTTTTT	CASSRQGADTGELFF
-	-	TRBJ2-2	TRBV6-5	TGTGCCAGCAGCCTCTTGGCAGGGCCCACCGGGGAGCTGTTTTTT	CASSLLAGPTGELFF
-	TRBD2	TRBJ2-1	TRBV12-5	TGTGCTAGTGCCCCGGGGCTCCGGGAGGTCAATGAGCAGTTCTTC	CASAPGLREVNEQFF
many	-	TRBJ2-7	TRBV7-9	TGTGCCAGCAGCCCTTCGGTGGCATCGACCTTTTATTATCGTGGCGAGCAGTACTTC	CASSPSVASTFYYRGEQYF
-	TRBD1	TRBJ1-4	TRBV20-1	TGCAGTGCTGCCTCGACAGGGACTGAAAAACTGTTTTTT	CSAASTGTEKLFF
few	-	TRBJ2-2	TRBV6-5	TGTGCCAGCAGTTACGATAGGTCAGGGGAAGTCTTGAACACCGGGGAGCTGTTTTTT	CASSYDRSGEVLNTGELFF
few	TRBD2	TRBJ2-1	TRBV7-2	TGTGCCAGCAGCTTGGCGCATAGCGGGGGGGCAAATGAGCAGTTCTTC	CASSLAHSGGANEQFF
few	-	TRBJ1-5	TRBV18	TGTGCCAGCTCAGCGCGCTACATCCATAGCAATCAGCCCCAGCATTTT	CASSARYIHSNQPQHF
many	TRBD1	TRBJ2-7	TRBV6-2/TRBV6-3	TGTGCCAGCAGTCGCTCGGGACAGGGCGCCTACGAGCAGTACTTC	CASSRSGQGAYEQYF
-	-	TRBJ1-1	TRBV5-1	TGCGCCAGCAGCTTGGATTTGGGTCGTGTAGGGAGCGCTGAAGCTTTCTTT	CASSLDLGRVGSAEAFF
few	-	TRBJ2-5	TRBV3-1	TGTGCCAGCAGCCCTCGTAGGCACCGGGAGACCCAGTACTTC	CASSPRRHRETQYF
few	TRBD1	TRBJ2-1	TRBV7-3	TGTGCCAGCAGCTTAACAGGGGGACAGGGGAGCTCCTACAATGAGCAGTTCTTC	CASSLTGGQGSSYNEQFF
-	TRBD1	TRBJ1-6	TRBV12-3/TRBV12-4	TGTGCCAGCAGCTCACAGGGGGCTGGTCCCCTCCACTTT	CASSSQGAGPLHF
few	-	TRBJ1-1	TRBV5-1	TGCGCCAGCAGCTTGAACGGGGGTTTCCAGGGCACTGAAGCTTTCTTT	CASSLNGGFQGTEAFF
many	-	TRBJ2-2	TRBV4-3	TGCGCCAGCAGCCAAGAAAAGTTAGTAGCCCTAAACACCGGGGAGCTGTTTTTT	CASSQEKLVALNTGELFF
-	-	TRBJ2-1	TRBV7-3	TGTGCCAGCAGCCCCGCCCCCCGCAATGAGCAGTTCTTC	CASSPAPRNEQFF
-	TRBD1	TRBJ1-1	TRBV4-2	TGTGCCAGCGGGAATATGGGACAGGGCAGCACTGAAGCTTTCTTT	CASGNMGQGSTEAFF
few	-	TRBJ2-6	TRBV27	TGTGCCAGCAGTTCTCAATTCGGGACGGATAGGTTTCGGGCCAACGTCCTGACTTTC	CASSSQFGTDRFRANVLTF
-	TRBD1	TRBJ1-1	TRBV20-1	TGCAGTGCTCCTTTGGGCAGGGGGCTTGAAGCTTTCTTT	CSAPLGRGLEAFF
few	-	TRBJ1-1	TRBV20-1	TGCAGTGCCCGACAGCTGAACACTGAAGCTTTCTTT	CSARQLNTEAFF
-	-	TRBJ1-1	TRBV29-1	TGCAGCGTTGAAGATCCCCAGGAAGGTAGCGAAGCTTTCTTT	CSVEDPQEGSEAFF
few	TRBD1	TRBJ2-7	TRBV20-1	TGCAGTGCTAGAGGGGGGGACAGGTCTTACGAGCAGTACTTC	CSARGGDRSYEQYF
-	-	TRBJ2-4	TRBV5-1	TGCGCCAGCAGCTTTGCGGGGGCGGAGGTGAACATTCAGTACTTC	CASSFAGAEVNIQYF
many	-	TRBJ2-5	TRBV7-2	TGTGCCAGCAGCTCCAACGGGATTCCCCAAGAGACCCAGTACTTC	CASSSNGIPQETQYF
many	-	TRBJ2-3	TRBV6-2/TRBV6-3	TGTGCCAGCACCCTCTCGGACCGACCCACAGATACGCAGTATTTT	CASTLSDRPTDTQYF
few	-	TRBJ2-2	TRBV27	TGTGCCAGCAGTTTATCGGTCCGGGACCCCACCGGGGAGCTGTTTTTT	CASSLSVRDPTGELFF
-	-	TRBJ1-2	TRBV20-1	TGCAGTGCGATAGAGTTAGGGGCCCGAAACTATGGCTACACCTTC	CSAIELGARNYGYTF
many	TRBD2	TRBJ2-1	TRBV29-1	TGCAGCGTTGCCCCCTTTAGCGGGGGGGCTCGTGAGCAGTTCTTC	CSVAPFSGGAREQFF
few	-	TRBJ2-1	TRBV6-6	TGTGCCAGCAGTTACCGCGAGGATTGGGGCAATGAGCAGTTCTTC	CASSYREDWGNEQFF
-	TRBD2	TRBJ2-3	TRBV7-2	TGTGCCAGCAGCAAGGGTCTAGCGGGGCCCACAGATACGCAGTATTTT	CASSKGLAGPTDTQYF
few	-	TRBJ2-5	TRBV5-1	TGCGCCAGCAAAAAACAAGGGGCGCGACAAGAGACCCAGTACTTC	CASKKQGARQETQYF
-	TRBD1	TRBJ2-1	TRBV5-1	TGCGCCAGCAGCTCCCGTCCCGGGACAGGTCACAATGAGCAGTTCTTC	CASSSRPGTGHNEQFF
-	TRBD2	TRBJ2-1	TRBV2	TGTGCCAGCAGTAGACGGGGACTAGCGGAGAACAATGAGCAGTTCTTC	CASSRRGLAENNEQFF
few	-	TRBJ2-3	TRBV12-3/TRBV12-4	TGTGCCAGCACCCAGTGGGGGGATAGCACAGATACGCAGTATTTT	CASTQWGDSTDTQYF